This T cell receptor beta chain was retrieved from a study of cytomegalovirus exposure and HLA in healthy donors (dated by TCRdb to the late 2010s). Regarding the research as a whole: An earlier analysis of roughly 500 of the donors reported about 250 Gb of sequence data and some 120 million unique TCR beta sequences from 150 million to 200 million T cells. An early release that covered some 630 HLA-typed donors contained approximately 300 gigabases of sequencing data and tens of millions of unique TCR sequences. Of the 398 genotyped donors, roughly 76% were placed in the genetic ancestry cluster associated with self-reported Caucasian donors. The study was designed to test whether signatures of past pathogen exposure could be identified by cataloging public T cell receptors. Using immunosequencing, the study profiled T cell repertoires from about 620 subjects and related those repertoires to cytomegalovirus serostatus. Along with the approximately 700-subject first cohort, a separate validation cohort of around 110 different subjects was used. The study combined high-throughput TCR immunosequencing, statistical association of individual TCRs with disease status, and machine learning to predict cytomegalovirus infection status. To study patterns of TCR occurrence, a later analysis re-analyzed previously published TCR beta repertoires from several hundred donors and added high-resolution HLA genotyping. In the later analysis, no new phenotypic data were used to find candidate immune exposures; instead, reliance was placed on TCR beta sequences and their occurrence across donors. To decide whether each TCR beta V gene segment behaved as functional or pseudogenic, an earlier analysis of some 600 of the donors relied on high-throughput TCR beta sequencing. Donor age, sex, ethnicity and CMV serostatus were compiled together with the repertoire data. A later genetic analysis took genome-wide SNP genotypes for about 55% of the roughly 700 donors and used that subset as a discovery cohort. All discovery cohort repertoires had been generated using a single sequencing platform. Class I and class II HLA loci were covered by the typing at four-digit resolution. Typing coverage differed by locus: A, B, C, DRB1 and DQB1 were typed in about 620-630 donors, DQA1 in approximately 520, DPA1 in 600 to 610, and DPB1 in 450 to 480. About five DR-DQ haplotypes were handled as single units for association and clustering because linkage in the cohort was strong. Across approximately 400 genotyped donors of the cohort, an average of approximately 220,000 unique TCR beta nucleotide sequences per donor were sequenced, and 15% to 20% of those sequences were non-productive.

This clone was observed a few times. The antigen it binds to is not known. No much larger clone is present one base from it, and per-base qualities are unavailable. In total, approximately 700 healthy bone marrow donors made up the cohort. Cohort members were all nominally healthy when sampled, although unrecorded immune exposures were likely present. The donor tested CMV seronegative and was one of the 352 seronegative cohort members. Every donor gave a peripheral blood sample, and the peripheral blood mononuclear cells from that sample were used for TCR beta sequencing. Genomic DNA was extracted from the blood cell samples with the Qiagen DNeasy Blood Extraction Kit. Libraries were constructed by the immunoSEQ multiplex PCR assay. For the multiplex PCR, a mixture combining 60 forward primers for TCR Vbeta segments and 13 reverse primers for TCR Jbeta segments was used. A multiplex PCR assay on genomic DNA amplified the CDR3 region of rearranged TCR beta genes. The Illumina HiSeq System was used to sequence the amplified TCR beta libraries as 87-base-pair reads. The authors processed their data as follows. A later analysis tallied about 77 million unique TCR beta chains across the 666 repertoires, and approximately 11 million of those chains were shared by two or more donors. Raw reads were error-corrected and collapsed into unique sequences with a nearest-neighbor algorithm that merged closely related sequences to remove PCR and sequencing errors. CDR3 sequences were aligned to IMGT reference sequences to assign V, D and J gene segments. Each retained sequence needed at least a six-nucleotide match to both a V gene segment and a J gene segment. A rearrangement was called productive if the CDR3 had no stop codons and remained in frame with V and J, and every other rearrangement was called non-productive. CDR3 was defined by IMGT convention, running from the second conserved V-encoded cysteine to the conserved J-encoded phenylalanine. Sequences without an unambiguous match to a single V gene segment were excluded from the earlier analysis of about 630 of the donors. In an earlier analysis of more than 500 of the donors, a V segment was called functional when productive rearrangements were above 56.7%, and segregating when the standard deviation between donors exceeded 5%. To diagnose cytomegalovirus status from the catalog of TCR beta chain sequences, a statistical classification framework was built. A later analysis assigned V and J genes by comparing TCR nucleotide sequences with IMGT/GENE-DB human TR gene sequences. A later analysis assigned CDR3 sequences and most-parsimonious VDJ recombination scenarios with the TCRdist pipeline. In a later analysis, each TCR beta chain was defined by its CDR3 amino acid sequence together with its V-gene family, and reads without a unique V-gene family were excluded. To address suspected cross-contamination and a sequencing artifact, a later analysis removed some 620 highly shared, low-generation-probability nucleotide sequences. In a later analysis, a clonal expansion index for each public chain was calculated from normalized within-repertoire ranks of inferred template counts. Generation probabilities in a later analysis came from a VDJ recombination model fitted to out-of-frame rearrangements, and those results were checked against IGoR. In a later analysis, hypergeometric tests were used to score TCR-TCR, TCR-HLA and TCR-CMV co-occurrence, with a repertoire-size bias correction applied to TCR pairs. To estimate false discovery rates, a later analysis permuted the HLA or CMV assignments 20 times. A later analysis grouped co-occurring TCRs with DBSCAN, adding TCRdist sequence similarity when clustering within HLA-allele-positive subsets. Repertoires with fewer than 30,000 or more than 120,000 public chains were left out of co-occurrence clustering, as were a handful of repertoires with anomalous nucleotide sharing. TCRdb took this table from immuneACCESS and kept in-frame rearrangements with V and J called. Such tables lack part of the clones; where checked against another copy, unresolved V genes explain under half of the gap, and the rest is unexplained. Clonal size and the V and J genes are those of that table, whereas D and trimming came from the DNA. For this sample there are approximately 130,000 clones; 65% to 85% appear just once. Under 1.5% of the sample belongs to the ten largest clones.

The investigation overall reported the following: Linkage disequilibrium might explain the correlated functional status among segregating V segments, but an unknown experimental factor could not be ruled out. A further reported finding was that TCR beta sequences accurately predicted the HLA-A and HLA-B alleles for most subjects in the first cohort. According to a later analysis, most CMV-associated TCR beta chains appeared to be HLA-restricted, and the HLA associations seemed to be driven largely by CMV exposure. According to the authors, the approach could potentially be generalized to other disease states and immunological phenotypes. The cohort was sequenced for TCR beta chains only, and without alpha or paired-chain data the features that could be detected were limited. Strong co-occurrence of HLA alleles, especially DR and DQ, made assigning TCR associations to individual alleles difficult. While some public TCRs were present in many individuals, most TCR sequences turned up only very rarely across donors. Some IMGT-functional V segments, including TRBV6-2 and TRBV6-3, could not be distinguished by the 87-base-pair reads and were therefore excluded. In vitro tests confirmed that a few of the cytomegalovirus-associated TCR beta chains recognize cytomegalovirus antigens. Because HLA typing was missing for some donors at each locus, association tests included only the typed subset. The classifier was reported to diagnose cytomegalovirus status with high specificity and sensitivity in both the original and validation cohorts. A later analysis found that HLA-associated TCR beta chains were more clonally expanded and had lower generation probabilities than equally common non-associated chains. In the study, about 150 TCR beta chains were listed as associated with cytomegalovirus. A later analysis associated 16,951 TCR beta sequences with specific HLA alleles at a false discovery rate of 0.05. According to a later genetic analysis, donors in an Asian-associated ancestry cluster had fewer N-insertions in productive TCRs than the approximately 650-donor mean. Because counts were too low, roughly 17 rarely observed V segments, including chromosome 9 orphons, were left out of the earlier analysis of about 620 of the donors. The presence/absence analyses assumed that sequencing depth was roughly uniform across donors, and that assumption may not be true. In a later analysis, the rate of TCR association differed among HLA loci, with DRB1 alleles having the most associated TCRs and HLA-C alleles having the fewest. An association between a missense DCLRE1C variant and V-gene and J-gene trimming of TCR beta chains was found in a later genetic analysis and replicated in an independent cohort. Broadly in line with IMGT annotations, most TCR beta V segments showed up in productive rearrangements about 90% or about 30% of the time in an earlier analysis of 587 of the donors. A cluster of highly shared sequence variants was judged likely to be a technical artifact of the sequencing pipeline. According to a later analysis, parvovirus B19, influenza, CMV and Epstein-Barr virus appeared linked to several top co-occurrence clusters. Immune exposure information for the cohort was limited to CMV serostatus.

From the cysteine up to the phenylalanine, the CDR3 has a length of 14 residues. Only the CDR3 DNA is retained, 42 bases long and in frame from the first base. Compared with germline, V lacks 7 bases and J lacks 4 bases; bases without a gene match: 7. CDR1 and CDR2 were assigned from the germline V gene as SNHLY and FYNNEI. This TCR was recovered from a man in his forties or fifties in good health and CMV-seronegative. The sequence joins TRBV2 to TRBJ2-1; TRBD2 aligns with 7 central bases. Specimen: PBMCs. The DNA sequence reads TGTGCCAGCACCCCCACGCGGGGGTACAATGAGCAGTTCTTC. Translated, it reads CASTPTRGYNEQFF.